These 6 T cell receptor beta chains were sequenced from one sample in a study of blood T cell repertoires in COVID-19. The method was immunoSEQ multiplex PCR; TCRdb's version includes in-frame clones alone and lacks a portion of them. The table has around 300,000 clones, over 80% seen once. Specimen: peripheral blood. These receptors originate from a woman aged 40-49 years with acute or convalescent COVID-19.

The chain carries TRBV24-1 and TRBJ1-1; no firm D call. Trimming removed 2 bases from V and 6 bases from J, with 15 bases in between. Germline-derived CDR1 and CDR2 are KGHDR and SFDVKD. The CDR3 runs 15 residues. CDR3 region: CATSDSFASTSEAFF. The CDR3 DNA reads TGTGCCACCAGTGATTCGTTTGCCTCAACATCTGAAGCTTTCTTT.

The chain recombines TRBV5-4 with TRBJ1-2, with D possibly TRBD1 on 6 matching bases. Germline assignment: CDR1 SGHNT and CDR2 YYREEE (reference sequence). Trimming removed 4 bases from V and 2 bases from J, with 12 bases in between. The CDR3 sequence is 14 residues long. In nucleotides, the CDR3 is TGTGCCAGCAGCCTCGGACAGAAAAACTATGGCTACACCTTC. This translates into CASSLGQKNYGYTF.

This clone was counted at least ten times. The V and J genes are TRBV25-1 and TRBJ1-2; D is ambiguous. Trimming took 4 bases from V and 2 from J, leaving 8 bases between them. The CDR3 loop spans 13 amino acids. Germline lookup yields CDR1 MGHDK and CDR2 SYGVNS. CDR3 coding DNA: TGTGCCAGCAGTGTTGAGGGAAACTATGGCTACACCTTC. It specifies CASSVEGNYGYTF.

The J gene is TRBJ1-1, the V gene TRBV6-5; a possible D gene is TRBD1 (5 bases). V was shortened by 0 bases and J by 3 bases, with 11 bases between the two germline ends. This CDR3 is 15 amino acids long. Germline V CDR1 and CDR2: MNHEY, SVGAGI. CDR3 coding DNA: TGTGCCAGCAGTTACTCGCCGACAGTCGACACTGAAGCTTTCTTT. Translation: CASSYSPTVDTEAFF.

This chain links TRBV6-2 or TRBV6-3 with TRBJ1-6, with TRBD1 identical over 7 bases. Germline CDR1 and CDR2: MNHEY and SVGEGT. With 6 bases clipped from V and 14 bases from J, the junction kept 4 bases outside the gene matches. The CDR3 consists of 11 residues. CDR3 coding DNA: TGTGCCAGCAGATACAGGGGTTCCCTCCACTTT. Translated, it gives CASRYRGSLHF.

This chain links TRBV3-1 (or the pseudogene TRBV3-2) with TRBJ2-1, with 15 bases fitting TRBD2. This CDR3 is built from 18 residues. Per the germline V gene, CDR1 is LGHDT and CDR2 is YNNKEL (reference sequence). V shed 4 bases, J shed 4 bases, and the junction held 8 bases outside the gene matches. The CDR3 region is CASSPRTSGGAEYNEQFF. The CDR3 DNA sequence: TGTGCCAGCAGCCCACGGACTAGCGGGGGGGCGGAATACAATGAGCAGTTCTTC.